Below are 32 T cell receptor beta chains sequenced from a single sample in a study of human T cells and chemical hapten exposure. Documented time point: patch test 3, about 24 weeks after DPC sensitization. Treatment meaning: therapeutic diphenylcyclopropenone sensitization with weekly scalp DPC. TCRdb ran MiXCR on the RACE reads and lists one entry per CDR3 protein. The data show over 100,000 distinct CDR3 sequences, approximately 10% seen once. The sample consisted of whole blood, taken in connection with sensitization to the hapten diphenylcyclopropenone (DPC). These receptors all stem from a woman between 50 and 59 years old with alopecia areata. Some clones in this sample may be carry-over from other donors' samples.

In this sample, this clonotype turned up a few times. The chain carries TRBV12-3 or TRBV12-4 and TRBJ1-6, with D unclear. The ends were cut back, 3 bases at V and 4 bases at J, with 10 bases in the middle. The CDR3 is 15 residues long. CDR3 in DNA: TGTGCCAGCAGTTTCCGTGGCGGATATAATTCACCCCTCCACTTT. Translating gives CASSFRGGYNSPLHF.

This clonotype was seen ten or more times. V usage is TRBV29-1 and J usage is TRBJ2-1; 7 positions match TRBD2. Germline loops: CDR1 SQVTM, CDR2 ANQGSEA. The CDR3 has 14 amino acids. Trimming cost V 3 bases and J 5 bases; bases outside gene matches: 7. The CDR3 spells CSVDAGVVNNEQFF. The CDR3 DNA follows: TGCAGCGTTGATGCGGGAGTCGTAAACAATGAGCAGTTCTTC.

In the case of this clonotype: This clone may be a read error of a much larger clone one base away. The chain uses TRBV20-1 and TRBJ2-7; D remains unclear. This CDR3 region has 12 residues. Trimming took off 0 bases at V and 5 bases at J, with 8 bases between the two ends. Germline-derived CDR1 and CDR2 are DFQATT and SNEGSKA (reference sequence). The DNA for the CDR3 is TGCAGTGCTAGAGAAGCTGCCGACGAGCAGTACTTC. This gives the protein CSAREAADEQYF.

This clonotype was recorded at least ten times. The gene calls are TRBV29-1 and TRBJ2-2; D tentatively reads TRBD1 or TRBD2 (5 bases each). This CDR3 contains 13 residues. The V end lost 3 bases, the J end lost 4 bases, and 9 bases lay between the germline ends. Per the germline V gene, CDR1 is SQVTM and CDR2 is ANQGSEA. The CDR3 DNA is TGCAGCGTTGATGCAGGGAGCACCGGGGAGCTGTTTTTT. This encodes CSVDAGSTGELFF.

This clonotype was counted only a few times. The V call is TRBV5-6, the J call TRBJ1-6, with 7 bases fitting TRBD1. With V trimmed by 4 bases and J by 5 bases, 3 bases remained unmatched. The CDR3 totals 14 residues. CDR1 is SGHDT and CDR2 is YYEEEE in the germline V gene. The CDR3 region has the DNA TGTGCCAGCAGCATGGGACAGAATAATTCACCCCTCCACTTT. This gives the protein CASSMGQNNSPLHF.

The chain has TRBV5-1 and TRBJ2-1; 9 nucleotides agree with TRBD1. Losses at the gene ends were 0 bases for V and 8 bases for J; bases not matched to a gene: 9. This CDR3 has 16 residues. The germline CDR1 and CDR2 sequences are SGHRS and YFSETQ. CDR3 region: CASSLASGTGSDEQFF. CDR3 nucleotides: TGCGCCAGCAGCTTGGCCAGCGGGACAGGGAGCGATGAGCAGTTCTTC.

The chain is built from TRBV12-3 or TRBV12-4 and TRBJ1-2, with TRBD1 as a possible D gene (5 bases). The V and J ends lost 5 bases and 4 bases respectively, with 11 bases between them. This CDR3 region has 13 residues. The CDR3 here is CASSATDLYGYTF. CDR3 DNA sequence: TGTGCCAGCAGTGCGACAGATCTCTATGGCTACACCTTC.

CDR3 nucleotide sequence: TGTGCCAGCAGCTTAGCCCACAGGGGGCGAAGCGAAAAACTGTTTTTT. As protein: CASSLAHRGRSEKLFF. The chain couples TRBV7-2 to TRBJ1-4; TRBD1 agrees at 9 bases. The V and J ends lost 0 bases and 8 bases, in that order; junction bases with no gene match: 7. Germline lookup yields CDR1 SGHTA and CDR2 FQGNSA. The CDR3 is made up of 16 amino acids.

The rearrangement links TRBV5-4 to TRBJ1-6; 9 positions agree with TRBD1. J gave up 7 bases and V 1 base, and 9 bases lay outside the gene matches. This CDR3 region has 17 residues. The germline V gene encodes CDR1 SGHNT and CDR2 YYREEE (reference sequence). The CDR3 nucleotides are TGTGCCAGCAGCTTGAGTCTTCTCGGGACAGGGAATTCACCCCTCCACTTT. It yields the protein CASSLSLLGTGNSPLHF. Variable domain in full (rest from reference TRBV5-4 and TRBJ1-6): ETGVTQSPTHLIKTRGQQVTLRCSSQSGHNTVSWYQQALGQGPQFIFQYYREEENGRGNFPPRFSGLQFPNYSSELNVNALELDDSALYLCASSLSLLGTGNSPLHFGNGTRLTVT.

This sequence joins TRBV27 and TRBJ1-2; TRBD1 agrees at 8 bases. Germline V gene sequence: CDR1 MNHEY, CDR2 SMNVEV (reference sequence). The CDR3 is 13 amino acids. The V gene end was trimmed by 4 bases and the J gene end by 8 bases; junction bases not matched to a gene: 6. The CDR3 DNA is TGTGCCAGCAGTTCGAGGACAGGGAGAGGCTACACCTTC. Its protein is CASSSRTGRGYTF.

This clonotype showed up just a few times. V and J are TRBV3-1 and TRBJ1-1; D remains unclear. From germline, CDR1 is LGHDT and CDR2 YNNKEL (reference sequence). The CDR3 has 16 residues. Deletions cut 0 bases from V and 5 bases from J, with 16 bases between. The CDR3 reads CASSQDLSDMGTEAFF. CDR3 DNA: TGTGCCAGCAGCCAAGATCTATCAGACATGGGAACTGAAGCTTTCTTT.

This clonotype was detected only a few times. This chain connects TRBV5-1 to TRBJ2-5; D might be TRBD1 (5 bases). This CDR3 has 12 amino acids. CDR1 and CDR2 from the germline V gene are SGHRS and YFSETQ. Trimming cost V 5 bases and J 7 bases, with 12 bases left between them. This chain's CDR3 is CASSGALGTQYF. Here the CDR3 DNA reads TGCGCCAGCAGTGGGGCCCTGGGGACCCAGTACTTC.

This clonotype showed up just a few times. The chain is built from TRBV9 and TRBJ1-5; the D is unclear. The V gene's germline CDR1 is SGDLS and CDR2 YYNGEE. V was clipped by 4 bases and J by 2 bases, with 7 bases between them. This CDR3 has 13 residues. CDR3 in DNA: TGTGCCAGCAGCTCGAGTGGCAATCAGCCCCAGCATTTT. It yields the protein CASSSSGNQPQHF.

The chain carries TRBV9 and TRBJ1-1, with TRBD1 identical over 7 bases. V gave up 3 bases and J gave up 4 bases; unmatched junction bases: 6. The germline CDR1 and CDR2 sequences are SGDLS and YYNGEE. This CDR3 has 14 amino acids. The CDR3 is CASSAYRGSTEAFF. CDR3 nucleotides: TGTGCCAGCAGCGCTTACAGGGGTTCCACTGAAGCTTTCTTT.

This clonotype was detected only a few times. This chain connects TRBV12-3 or TRBV12-4 to TRBJ2-7; the D is unclear. V was shortened by 3 bases and J by 2 bases, with 5 bases between the two germline ends. This CDR3 region has 12 residues. CDR3 nucleotides: TGTGCCAGCAGTTTTGCAGCCTACGAGCAGTACTTC. Protein product: CASSFAAYEQYF.

This chain joins TRBV5-1 and TRBJ2-3; the D gene could be TRBD1 or TRBD2 (6 bases each). Trimming shortened V by 4 bases and J by 3 bases, and 12 bases separated the two germline ends. This CDR3 has 14 amino acids. Germline CDR1 reads SGHRS; CDR2 reads YFSETQ. The CDR3 reads CASSPQGGTDTQYF. The CDR3 DNA follows: TGCGCCAGCAGCCCCCAAGGGGGGACAGATACGCAGTATTTT.

In its sample, this clonotype was seen a few times. V gene TRBV28 combines with J gene TRBJ1-1, with D perhaps TRBD1 (6 bases). V dropped 6 bases and J dropped 5 bases, with 28 bases sitting between them. The CDR3 loop spans 18 amino acids. Germline values: CDR1 MDHEN, CDR2 SYDVKM. The CDR3 is CASSSFSGLQGRRTEAFF. In nucleotides, the CDR3 is TGTGCCAGCAGCTCCTTTTCCGGCTTACAGGGTCGTCGGACTGAAGCTTTCTTT.

This clonotype was counted many times. This chain links TRBV10-3 with TRBJ1-5; TRBD1 matches at 7 bases. The ends lost 2 bases at V and 3 bases at J; junction bases unmatched: 7. Per the germline V gene, CDR1 is ENHRY and CDR2 is SYGVKD. This CDR3 comprises 16 residues. The CDR3 sequence is CAISETGQVANQPQHF. DNA of the CDR3: TGTGCCATCAGTGAGACCGGACAGGTCGCCAATCAGCCCCAGCATTTT.

The V call is TRBV9, the J call TRBJ1-5; the D gene is possibly TRBD1 (6 bases). The V end lost 5 bases, the J end lost 1 base, and 13 bases lay between the germline ends. The CDR3 consists of 15 residues. Germline V gene sequence: CDR1 SGDLS, CDR2 YYNGEE. This CDR3 is CASSPEQGSNQPQHF. As DNA, the CDR3 is TGTGCCAGCAGTCCGGAACAGGGAAGCAATCAGCCCCAGCATTTT.

The genes are TRBV20-1 and TRBJ1-2, with TRBD1 as a possible D gene (6 bases). This CDR3 spans 12 amino acids. Germline CDR1 is DFQATT and CDR2 is SNEGSKA (reference sequence). V was clipped by 6 bases and J by 4 bases, with 12 bases between them. The CDR3 here is CSAPRGAYGYTF. The CDR3 DNA is TGCAGTGCCCCCCGGGGGGCCTATGGCTACACCTTC.

This clonotype occurred a few times. The V and J genes are TRBV7-2 and TRBJ2-4; D is unresolved. This CDR3 has 12 amino acids. Trimming shortened V by 5 bases and J by 3 bases, and 5 bases separated the two germline ends. Germline V gene sequence: CDR1 SGHTA, CDR2 FQGNSA. The CDR3 coding sequence is TGTGCCAGCAGCCGAAGCAAAAACATTCAGTACTTC. As protein: CASSRSKNIQYF.

This sequence joins TRBV12-3 or TRBV12-4 and TRBJ2-5; tentatively, D is TRBD1 or TRBD2 (5 bases each). The CDR3 is 15 residues long. Deletions cut 5 bases from V and 2 bases from J, with 15 bases between. The CDR3 DNA follows: TGTGCCAGCAGTGCCCCCGGGACGAGACAAGAGACCCAGTACTTC. Its protein is CASSAPGTRQETQYF.

For this clonotype: This may stem from a read error, because a much larger clone lies one nucleotide away. The V and J genes are TRBV5-4 and TRBJ2-3; 8 bases are a match to TRBD1. The V segment lost 5 bases and the J segment 3 bases; nucleotides outside the gene matches: 5. The germline CDR1 and CDR2 sequences are SGHNT and YYREEE (reference sequence). This CDR3 spans 14 amino acids. CDR3 region: CASRIQGGTDTQYF. The CDR3 bases are TGTGCCAGCAGAATACAGGGGGGAACAGATACGCAGTATTTT.

The chain is built from TRBV6-2 or TRBV6-3 and TRBJ1-2, with D possibly being TRBD1 (5 bases). In germline, CDR1 is MNHEY, CDR2 SVGEGT. V was shortened by 8 bases and J by 8 bases, with 24 bases between the two germline ends. This CDR3 region has 15 residues. CDR3 coding DNA: TGTGCCAGCTCTGACTGGACACCATCCCCCCGCGGCTACACCTTC. Protein sequence: CASSDWTPSPRGYTF.

This clonotype has more than one count but fewer than ten. The chain carries TRBV7-2 and TRBJ2-1; 10 nucleotides agree with TRBD2. From germline, CDR1 is SGHTA and CDR2 FQGNSA. This CDR3 contains 15 residues. The V segment lost 8 bases and the J segment 7 bases; nucleotides outside the gene matches: 11. CDR3 region: CASGQAGGQRNEQFF. In DNA, the CDR3 is TGTGCCAGCGGACAAGCGGGGGGGCAGAGGAATGAGCAGTTCTTC.

The chain couples TRBV20-1 to TRBJ1-6; D call uncertain. V lost 4 bases, J lost 8 bases, and 18 bases lay in between. In germline, CDR1 is DFQATT, CDR2 SNEGSKA (reference sequence). The CDR3 totals 15 residues. CDR3 nucleotide sequence: TGCAGTGCTACTTCCCCAGGCCCACTCGATTCACCCCTCCACTTT. It codes for CSATSPGPLDSPLHF.

The chain couples TRBV4-1 to TRBJ2-5; maybe TRBD2 (5 bases). The ends were cut back, 0 bases at V and 5 bases at J, with 19 bases in the middle. From germline, CDR1 is MGHRA and CDR2 YSYEKL. CDR3 length equals 17 residues. CDR3 region: CASSQDSLDGGSETQYF. For the CDR3, the DNA is TGCGCCAGCAGCCAAGATTCCTTGGACGGAGGATCGGAGACCCAGTACTTC.

This clonotype occurred a few times. This chain connects TRBV20-1 to TRBJ2-3; D ambiguous. CDR3 length: 15 residues. Per germline, CDR1 DFQATT and CDR2 SNEGSKA (reference sequence). V lost 0 bases and J lost 0, with 10 bases in between. The CDR3 DNA is TGCAGTGCTAGAGATGTGCGGAAAAGCACAGATACGCAGTATTTT. Translation gives CSARDVRKSTDTQYF.

This clonotype was counted a few times. The chain employs TRBV20-1 and TRBJ1-6, with D hard to call. CDR1 is DFQATT, CDR2 SNEGSKA, per germline (reference sequence). Trimming pared 0 bases from V and 6 bases from J, leaving 18 bases between. CDR3 length equals 17 residues. CDR3 nucleotide sequence: TGCAGTGCTAGAGACCCACTCGAGATGGTTGGTAATTCACCCCTCCACTTT. This gives the protein CSARDPLEMVGNSPLHF.

This clonotype was seen only a few times. This chain uses TRBV2 with TRBJ2-7; 9 bases are shared with TRBD1. Germline V gives CDR1 SNHLY, CDR2 FYNNEI. The V segment lost 1 base and the J segment 0 bases; nucleotides outside the gene matches: 4. The CDR3 is made up of 16 amino acids. The CDR3 sequence: CASSEVTGGSSYEQYF. The CDR3 DNA is TGTGCCAGCAGTGAAGTCACAGGGGGCAGCTCCTACGAGCAGTACTTC.

In its sample, this clonotype was seen many times. The chain combines TRBV6-2 or TRBV6-3 with TRBJ1-2, with TRBD1 matching 8 bases. From germline, CDR1 is MNHEY and CDR2 SVGEGT. V lost 6 bases and J lost 2; bases outside the gene matches: 8. CDR3 length: 15 residues. CDR3 nucleotides: TGTGCCAGCAGGAGACAGGGGAATCGGAACTATGGCTACACCTTC. It yields the protein CASRRQGNRNYGYTF.

This clonotype has at least ten counts. The chain carries TRBV20-1 and TRBJ2-3; a possible D gene is TRBD2 (6 bases). The V end lost 3 bases, the J end lost 0 bases, and 16 bases lay between the germline ends. The CDR3 has 16 residues. The germline CDR1 and CDR2 sequences are DFQATT and SNEGSKA (reference sequence). Written as DNA, the CDR3 is TGCAGTGCTAGGATAACTAGCTCCTCTAGCACAGATACGCAGTATTTT. It yields the protein CSARITSSSSTDTQYF.